This TCR beta chain was identified during a study of blood T cell repertoires in COVID-19. This table comes from immunoSEQ multiplex PCR, and its TCRdb copy is limited to in-frame clones, with some not included. The sample holds 250,000 to 350,000 clones, about 88% seen once. This CDR3 has 14 residues. J was trimmed by 4 bases and V by 0 bases; bases with no gene match: 2. Germline V gene sequence: CDR1 SGHKS, CDR2 YYEKEE (reference sequence). Sequencing was done on a sample of peripheral blood. This receptor was taken from a woman between 65 and 79 years old with COVID-19, enrolled during active disease. The chain links TRBV5-5 to TRBJ2-3, with 7 positions matching TRBD1. CDR3 loop: CASSLGQGADTQYF. CDR3 in DNA: TGTGCCAGCAGCTTGGGACAGGGAGCAGATACGCAGTATTTT. Based on the CDR3 plus reference TRBV5-5 and TRBJ2-3, the full variable domain is DAGVTQSPTHLIKTRGQQVTLRCSPISGHKSVSWYQQVLGQGPQFIFQYYEKEERGRGNFPDRFSARQFPNYSSELNVNALLLGDSALYLCASSLGQGADTQYFGPGTRLTVL.